This T cell receptor (beta chain) was sequenced for a study of neurological immune-mediated disorders. Study-level information: Of the multiple sclerosis patients, some 35 in total, some 30 were relapsing-remitting and 3 were secondary progressive.

At least ten counts were recorded for this clonotype. Antigen unknown. Points from the study as a whole: In HTLV-1-associated myelopathy, TCR clonal expansion was greatest, whereas multiple sclerosis had the least, falling below healthy controls.

5'RACE employing 10-nucleotide random UMIs yielded the cDNA. TCRdb fed the 5' RACE reads into MiXCR, producing one record per CDR3 protein. The sample yields 55,000 or so distinct CDR3 sequences, around 3.8% seen once. This receptor was obtained from a woman in her thirties or forties with multiple sclerosis. The sample consisted of CD4+ T cells from blood.

This CDR3 is CASSVAMSPGANVLTF. The DNA for the CDR3 is TGTGCCAGCAGCGTAGCTATGAGCCCTGGGGCCAACGTCCTGACTTTC. V and J are TRBV9 and TRBJ2-6; D is uncertain. The CDR3 is 16 amino acids. Germline V gives CDR1 SGDLS, CDR2 YYNGEE. V dropped 0 bases and J dropped 2 bases, with 9 bases sitting between them.